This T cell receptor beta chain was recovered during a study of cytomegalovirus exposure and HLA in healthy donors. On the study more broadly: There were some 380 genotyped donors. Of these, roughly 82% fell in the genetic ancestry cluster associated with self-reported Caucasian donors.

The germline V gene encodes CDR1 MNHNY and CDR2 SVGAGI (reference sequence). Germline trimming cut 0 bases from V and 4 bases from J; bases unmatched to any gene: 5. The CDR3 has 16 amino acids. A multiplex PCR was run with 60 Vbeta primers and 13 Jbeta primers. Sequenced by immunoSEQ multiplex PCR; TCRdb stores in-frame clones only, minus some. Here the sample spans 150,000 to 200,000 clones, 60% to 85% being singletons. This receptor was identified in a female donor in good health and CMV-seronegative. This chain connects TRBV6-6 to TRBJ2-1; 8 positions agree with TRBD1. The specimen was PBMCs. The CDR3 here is CASSYSPGGVYNEQFF. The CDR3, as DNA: TGTGCCAGCAGTTACTCGCCAGGGGGCGTTTACAATGAGCAGTTCTTC.